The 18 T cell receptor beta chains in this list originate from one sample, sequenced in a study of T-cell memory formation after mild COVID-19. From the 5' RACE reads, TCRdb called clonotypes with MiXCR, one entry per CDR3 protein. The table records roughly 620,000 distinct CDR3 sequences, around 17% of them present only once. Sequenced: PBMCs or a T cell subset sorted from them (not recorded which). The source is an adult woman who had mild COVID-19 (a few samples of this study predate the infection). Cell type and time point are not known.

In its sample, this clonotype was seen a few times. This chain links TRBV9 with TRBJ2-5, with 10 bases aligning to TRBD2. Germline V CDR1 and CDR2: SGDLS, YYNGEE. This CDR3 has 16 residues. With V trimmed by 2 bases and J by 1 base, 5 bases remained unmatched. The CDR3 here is CASSVPPSGGQETQYF. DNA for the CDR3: TGTGCCAGCAGCGTTCCCCCTAGCGGGGGCCAAGAGACCCAGTACTTC.

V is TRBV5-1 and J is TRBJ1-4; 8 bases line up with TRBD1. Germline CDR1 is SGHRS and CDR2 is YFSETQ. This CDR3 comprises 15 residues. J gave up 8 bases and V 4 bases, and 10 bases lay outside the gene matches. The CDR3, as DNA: TGCGCCAGCAGCACCGGACAGGGAGGAGGAGAAAAACTGTTTTTT. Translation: CASSTGQGGGEKLFF.

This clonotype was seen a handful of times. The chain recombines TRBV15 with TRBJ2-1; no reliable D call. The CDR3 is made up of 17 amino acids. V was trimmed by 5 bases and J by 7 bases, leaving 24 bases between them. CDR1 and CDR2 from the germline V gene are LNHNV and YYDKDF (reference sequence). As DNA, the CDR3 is TGTGCCACCAGCGAACCCTTTGAAGCAAGGAGAGTGAATGAGCAGTTCTTC. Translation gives CATSEPFEARRVNEQFF.

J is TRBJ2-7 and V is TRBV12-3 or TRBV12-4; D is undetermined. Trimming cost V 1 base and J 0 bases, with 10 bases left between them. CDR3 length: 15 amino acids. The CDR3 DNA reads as TGTGCCAGCAGTTTAGACGTAAGGAGCTCCTACGAGCAGTACTTC. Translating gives CASSLDVRSSYEQYF.

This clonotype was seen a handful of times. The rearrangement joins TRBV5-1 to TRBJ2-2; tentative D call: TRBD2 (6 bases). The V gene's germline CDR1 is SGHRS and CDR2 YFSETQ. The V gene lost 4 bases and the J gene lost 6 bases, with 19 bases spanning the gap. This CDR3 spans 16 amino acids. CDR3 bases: TGCGCCAGCAGCCCCGAGGGAGGACCCAGCTCCGGGGAGCTGTTTTTT. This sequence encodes CASSPEGGPSSGELFF.

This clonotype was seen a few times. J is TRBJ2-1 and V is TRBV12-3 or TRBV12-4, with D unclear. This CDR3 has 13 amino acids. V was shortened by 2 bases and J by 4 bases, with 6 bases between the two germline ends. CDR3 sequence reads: CASSLSRYNEQFF. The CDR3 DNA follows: TGTGCCAGCAGTTTAAGTCGTTACAATGAGCAGTTCTTC.

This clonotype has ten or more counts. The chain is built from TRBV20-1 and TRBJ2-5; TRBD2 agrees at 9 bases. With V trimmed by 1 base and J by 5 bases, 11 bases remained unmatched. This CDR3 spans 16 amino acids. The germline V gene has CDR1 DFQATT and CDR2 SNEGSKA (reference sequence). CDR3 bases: TGCAGTGCTAGAGTTTTGGCTAGCGGGGACTCGGAGACCCAGTACTTC. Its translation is CSARVLASGDSETQYF.

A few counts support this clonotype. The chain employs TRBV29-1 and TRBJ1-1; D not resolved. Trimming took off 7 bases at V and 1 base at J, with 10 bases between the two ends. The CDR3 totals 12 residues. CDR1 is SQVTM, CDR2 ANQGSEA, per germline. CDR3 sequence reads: CSGRGRNTEAFF. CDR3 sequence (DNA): TGCAGCGGCCGGGGAAGGAACACTGAAGCTTTCTTT.

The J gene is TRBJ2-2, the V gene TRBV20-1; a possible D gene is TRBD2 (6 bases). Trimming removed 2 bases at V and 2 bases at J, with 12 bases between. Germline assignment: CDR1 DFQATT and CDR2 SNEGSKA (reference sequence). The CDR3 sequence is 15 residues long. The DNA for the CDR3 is TGCAGTGCTAGAATCTCCGGGAGTAACACCGGGGAGCTGTTTTTT. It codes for CSARISGSNTGELFF.

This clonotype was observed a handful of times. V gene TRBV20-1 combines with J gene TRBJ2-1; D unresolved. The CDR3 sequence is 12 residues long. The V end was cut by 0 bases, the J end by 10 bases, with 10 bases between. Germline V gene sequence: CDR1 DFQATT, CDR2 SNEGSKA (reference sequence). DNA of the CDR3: TGCAGTGCTAGAGATTATCTGTGGGAGCAGTTCTTC. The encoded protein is CSARDYLWEQFF.

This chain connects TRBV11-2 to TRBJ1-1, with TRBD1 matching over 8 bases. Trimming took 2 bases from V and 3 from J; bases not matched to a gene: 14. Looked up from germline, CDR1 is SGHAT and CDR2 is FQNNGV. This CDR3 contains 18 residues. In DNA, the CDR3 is TGTGCCAGCAGCTTACCACGGGGAGGACAGGGTTTAGACACTGAAGCTTTCTTT. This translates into CASSLPRGGQGLDTEAFF.

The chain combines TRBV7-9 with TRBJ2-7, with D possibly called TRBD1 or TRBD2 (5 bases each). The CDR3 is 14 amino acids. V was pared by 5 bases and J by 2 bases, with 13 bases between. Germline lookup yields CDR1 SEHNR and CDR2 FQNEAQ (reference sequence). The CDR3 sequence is CASSRDLSTYEQYF. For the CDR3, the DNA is TGTGCCAGCAGCAGGGACCTCAGTACCTACGAGCAGTACTTC.

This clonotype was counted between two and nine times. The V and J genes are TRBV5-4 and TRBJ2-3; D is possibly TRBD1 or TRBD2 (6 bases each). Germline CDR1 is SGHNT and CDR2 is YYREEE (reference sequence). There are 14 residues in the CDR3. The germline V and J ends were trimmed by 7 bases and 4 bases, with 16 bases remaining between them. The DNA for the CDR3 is TGTGCCAGCGGGCTAGTGGGGGGCGCAGATACGCAGTATTTT. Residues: CASGLVGGADTQYF.

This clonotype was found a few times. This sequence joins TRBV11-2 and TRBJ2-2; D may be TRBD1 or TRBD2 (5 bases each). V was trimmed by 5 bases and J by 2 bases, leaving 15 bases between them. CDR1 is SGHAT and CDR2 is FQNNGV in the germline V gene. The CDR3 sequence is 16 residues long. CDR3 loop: CASSDGGRTNTGELFF. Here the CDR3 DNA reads TGTGCCAGCAGCGACGGAGGACGGACAAACACCGGGGAGCTGTTTTTT.

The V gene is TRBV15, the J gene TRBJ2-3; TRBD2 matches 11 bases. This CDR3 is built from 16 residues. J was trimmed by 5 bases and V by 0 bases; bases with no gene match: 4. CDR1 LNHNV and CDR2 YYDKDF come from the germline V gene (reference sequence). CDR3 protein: CATSRDLAGGGDTQYF. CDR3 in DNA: TGTGCCACCAGCAGAGATCTAGCGGGGGGAGGAGATACGCAGTATTTT.

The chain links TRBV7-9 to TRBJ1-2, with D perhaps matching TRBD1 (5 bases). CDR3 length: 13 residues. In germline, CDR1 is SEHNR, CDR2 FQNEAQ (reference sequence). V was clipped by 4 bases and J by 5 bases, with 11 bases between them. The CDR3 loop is CASSSRDGYGYTF. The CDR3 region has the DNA TGTGCCAGCAGCTCCCGGGACGGGTATGGCTACACCTTC.

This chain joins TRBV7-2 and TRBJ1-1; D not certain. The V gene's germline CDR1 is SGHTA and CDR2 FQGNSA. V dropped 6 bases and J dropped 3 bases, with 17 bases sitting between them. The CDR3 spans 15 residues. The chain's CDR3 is CASRMGGGSDTEAFF. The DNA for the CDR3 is TGTGCCAGCAGAATGGGTGGCGGCTCGGACACTGAAGCTTTCTTT.

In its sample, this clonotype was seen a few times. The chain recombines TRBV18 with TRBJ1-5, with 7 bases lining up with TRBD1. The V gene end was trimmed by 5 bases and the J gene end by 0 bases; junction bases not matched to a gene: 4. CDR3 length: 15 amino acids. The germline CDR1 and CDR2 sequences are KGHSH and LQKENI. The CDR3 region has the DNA TGTGCCAGCTCATCGGACAGGAATAGCAATCAGCCCCAGCATTTT. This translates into CASSSDRNSNQPQHF.